The T cell receptor (beta chain) described here comes from a study of shared clonotypes between healthy human individuals. The protocol was immunoSEQ multiplex PCR, while the TCRdb copy is restricted to in-frame clones and leaves out a portion. The sample has around 2,000,000 clones, approximately 95% seen once. Germline V lookup: CDR1 WSHSY, CDR2 SAAADI. Trimming cost V 2 bases and J 7 bases, with 8 bases left between them. The CDR3 runs 12 residues. Naive CD8 cells were CD45RO-negative, positively selected for CCR7, excluding terminally differentiated effector memory CD45RA+ cells. Input material: naive CD8+ T cells sorted from blood. The rearrangement uses TRBV10-2 and TRBJ1-2; D remains ambiguous. The clonotype was recovered from a man younger than 30 in good health. The CDR3 DNA reads TGCGCCAGCAGTGAGAGATGGGTTGGCTACACCTTC. This translates into CASSERWVGYTF.